This T cell receptor beta chain came from a study of T-cell memory formation after mild COVID-19. TCRdb recomputed calls from the 5' RACE reads with MiXCR, one row per CDR3 protein. The sample lists approximately 100,000 distinct CDR3 sequences; 12% were seen once. This clonotype was seen a few times. CDR1 and CDR2 from the germline V gene are LGHNA and YNFKEQ. The germline V and J ends were trimmed by 1 base and 7 bases, with 13 bases remaining between them. The CDR3 has 14 residues. The gene calls are TRBV4-2 and TRBJ1-2; weak D call: TRBD1 (5 bases). The specimen was PBMCs or a T cell subset sorted from them (not recorded which). This TCR was sampled from an adult woman who had mild COVID-19 (a few samples of this study predate the infection). Cell type and time point are not known. The CDR3 DNA sequence: TGTGCCAGCAGCCAAGGTCGCCAGGGTGGTGGCTACACCTTC. It translates to CASSQGRQGGGYTF.